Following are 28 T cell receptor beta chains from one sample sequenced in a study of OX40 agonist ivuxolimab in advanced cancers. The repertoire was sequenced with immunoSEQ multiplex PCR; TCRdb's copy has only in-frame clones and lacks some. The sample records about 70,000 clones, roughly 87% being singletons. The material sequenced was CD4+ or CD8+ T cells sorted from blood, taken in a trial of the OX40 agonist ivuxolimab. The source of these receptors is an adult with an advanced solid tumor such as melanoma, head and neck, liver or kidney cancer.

The CDR3 is CASSASGGEVTQYF. The CDR3 bases are TGTGCCAGCAGTGCGAGCGGGGGGGAGGTGACCCAGTACTTC. The chain employs TRBV2 and TRBJ2-5, with TRBD2 matching 10 bases. Germline V lookup: CDR1 SNHLY, CDR2 FYNNEI. The CDR3 has 14 residues. Trimming took 4 bases from V and 7 from J; bases not matched to a gene: 6.

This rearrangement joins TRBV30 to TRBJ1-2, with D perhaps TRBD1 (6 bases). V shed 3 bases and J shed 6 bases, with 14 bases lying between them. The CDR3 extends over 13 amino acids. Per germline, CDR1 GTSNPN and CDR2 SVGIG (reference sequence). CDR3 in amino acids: CAWSPTGFNGYTF. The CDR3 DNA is TGTGCCTGGAGCCCTACAGGGTTTAATGGCTACACCTTC.

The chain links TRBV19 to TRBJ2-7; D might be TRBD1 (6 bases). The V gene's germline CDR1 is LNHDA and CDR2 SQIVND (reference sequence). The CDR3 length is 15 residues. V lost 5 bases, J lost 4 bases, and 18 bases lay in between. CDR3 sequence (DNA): TGTGCCAGTAGTTCAGGTCCCGGGACACAATACGAGCAGTACTTC. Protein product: CASSSGPGTQYEQYF.

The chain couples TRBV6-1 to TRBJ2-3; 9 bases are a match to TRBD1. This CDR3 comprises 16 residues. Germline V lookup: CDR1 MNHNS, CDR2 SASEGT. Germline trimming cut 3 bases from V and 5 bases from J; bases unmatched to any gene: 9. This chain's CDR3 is CASSERGTGSGDTQYF. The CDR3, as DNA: TGTGCCAGCAGTGAGAGAGGGACAGGGAGTGGAGATACGCAGTATTTT.

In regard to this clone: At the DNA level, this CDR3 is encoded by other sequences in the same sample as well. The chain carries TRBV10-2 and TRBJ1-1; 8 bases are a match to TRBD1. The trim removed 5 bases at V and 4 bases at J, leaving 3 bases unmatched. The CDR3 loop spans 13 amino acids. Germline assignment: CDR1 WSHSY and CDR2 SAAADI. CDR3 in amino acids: CASSLTGGTEAFF. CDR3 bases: TGCGCCAGCAGTCTAACAGGGGGCACTGAAGCTTTCTTT.

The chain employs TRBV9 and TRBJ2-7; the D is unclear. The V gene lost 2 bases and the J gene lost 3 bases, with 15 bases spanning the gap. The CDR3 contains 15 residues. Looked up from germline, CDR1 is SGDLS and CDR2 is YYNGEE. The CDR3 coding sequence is TGTGCCAGCAGCGTTTCGGCGGATCCTTTCTACGAGCAGTACTTC. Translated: CASSVSADPFYEQYF. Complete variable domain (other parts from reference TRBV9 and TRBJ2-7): DSGVTQTPKHLITATGQRVTLRCSPRSGDLSVYWYQQSLDQGLQFLIQYYNGEERAKGNILERFSAQQFPDLHSELNLSSLELGDSALYFCASSVSADPFYEQYFGPGTRLTVT.

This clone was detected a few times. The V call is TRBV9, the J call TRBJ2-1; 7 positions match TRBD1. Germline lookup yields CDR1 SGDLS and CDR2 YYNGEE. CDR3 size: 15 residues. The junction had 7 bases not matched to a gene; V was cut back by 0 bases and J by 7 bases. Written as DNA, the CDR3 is TGTGCCAGCAGCGTAGAAGGGGGCGTTGGGAATGAGCAGTTCTTC. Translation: CASSVEGGVGNEQFF. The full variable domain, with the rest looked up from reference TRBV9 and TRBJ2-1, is DSGVTQTPKHLITATGQRVTLRCSPRSGDLSVYWYQQSLDQGLQFLIQYYNGEERAKGNILERFSAQQFPDLHSELNLSSLELGDSALYFCASSVEGGVGNEQFFGPGTRLTVL.

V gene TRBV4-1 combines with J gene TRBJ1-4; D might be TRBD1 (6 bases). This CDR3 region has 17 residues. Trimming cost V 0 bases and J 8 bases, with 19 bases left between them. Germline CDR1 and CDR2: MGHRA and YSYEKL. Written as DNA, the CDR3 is TGCGCCAGCAGCCAAGATCTGACAGGAGGGGGTAGGGAAAAACTGTTTTTT. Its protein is CASSQDLTGGGREKLFF.

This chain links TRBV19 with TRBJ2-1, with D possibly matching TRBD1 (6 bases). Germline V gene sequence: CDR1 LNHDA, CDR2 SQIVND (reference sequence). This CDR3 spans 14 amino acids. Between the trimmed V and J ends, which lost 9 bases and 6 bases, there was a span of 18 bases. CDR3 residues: CASRDIVRLNEQFF. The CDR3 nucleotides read TGTGCCAGCCGGGACATTGTCCGTCTCAATGAGCAGTTCTTC.

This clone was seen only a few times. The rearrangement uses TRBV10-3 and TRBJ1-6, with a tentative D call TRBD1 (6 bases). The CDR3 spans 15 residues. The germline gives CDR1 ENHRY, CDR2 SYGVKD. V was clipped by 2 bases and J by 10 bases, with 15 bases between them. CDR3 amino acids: CAISERDTELSPLHF. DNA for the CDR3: TGTGCCATCAGTGAGAGGGACACGGAATTGTCACCCCTCCACTTT.

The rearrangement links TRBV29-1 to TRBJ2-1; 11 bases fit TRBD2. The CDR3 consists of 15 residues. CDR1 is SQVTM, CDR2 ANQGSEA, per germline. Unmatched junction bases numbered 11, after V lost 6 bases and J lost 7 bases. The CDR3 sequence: CSVRRVAGGRNEQFF. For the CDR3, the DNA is TGCAGCGTCCGTCGCGTAGCGGGGGGGCGGAATGAGCAGTTCTTC.

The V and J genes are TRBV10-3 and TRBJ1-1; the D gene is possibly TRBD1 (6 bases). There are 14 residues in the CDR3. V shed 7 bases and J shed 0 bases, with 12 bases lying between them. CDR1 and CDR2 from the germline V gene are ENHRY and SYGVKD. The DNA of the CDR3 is TGTGCCATCACCGAAGGACAGTTGAACACTGAAGCTTTCTTT. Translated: CAITEGQLNTEAFF.

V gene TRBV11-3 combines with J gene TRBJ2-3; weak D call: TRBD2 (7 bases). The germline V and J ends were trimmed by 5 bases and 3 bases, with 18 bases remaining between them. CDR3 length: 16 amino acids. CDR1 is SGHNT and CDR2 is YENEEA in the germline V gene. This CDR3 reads CASSLGNGGHTDTQYF. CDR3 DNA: TGTGCCAGCAGCCTGGGGAACGGGGGGCATACAGATACGCAGTATTTT.

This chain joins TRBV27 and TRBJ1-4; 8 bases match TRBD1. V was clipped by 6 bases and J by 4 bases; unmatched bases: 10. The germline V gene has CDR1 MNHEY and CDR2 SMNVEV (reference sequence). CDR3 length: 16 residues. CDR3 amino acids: CASSRRQGLNNEKLFF. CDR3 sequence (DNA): TGTGCCAGCAGCCGAAGACAGGGGCTTAATAATGAAAAACTGTTTTTT.

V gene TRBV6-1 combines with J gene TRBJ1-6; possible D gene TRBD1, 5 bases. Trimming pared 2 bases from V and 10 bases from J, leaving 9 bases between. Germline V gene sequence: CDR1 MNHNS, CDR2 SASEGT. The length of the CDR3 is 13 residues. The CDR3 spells CASSETGASPLHF. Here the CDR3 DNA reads TGTGCCAGCAGTGAAACAGGTGCCTCACCCCTCCACTTT.

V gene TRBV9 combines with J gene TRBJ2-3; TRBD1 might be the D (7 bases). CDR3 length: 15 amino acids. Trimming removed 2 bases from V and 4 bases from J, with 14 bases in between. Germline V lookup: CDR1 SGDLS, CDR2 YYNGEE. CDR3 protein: CASSVSTGRSDTQYF. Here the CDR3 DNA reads TGTGCCAGCAGCGTTTCGACAGGGAGGTCAGATACGCAGTATTTT. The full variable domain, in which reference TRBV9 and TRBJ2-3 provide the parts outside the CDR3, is DSGVTQTPKHLITATGQRVTLRCSPRSGDLSVYWYQQSLDQGLQFLIQYYNGEERAKGNILERFSAQQFPDLHSELNLSSLELGDSALYFCASSVSTGRSDTQYFGPGTRLTVL.

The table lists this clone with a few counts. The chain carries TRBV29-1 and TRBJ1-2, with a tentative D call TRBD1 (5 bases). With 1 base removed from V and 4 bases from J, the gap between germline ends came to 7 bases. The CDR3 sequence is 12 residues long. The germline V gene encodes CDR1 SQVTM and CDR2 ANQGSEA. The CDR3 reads CSVEGQSYGYTF. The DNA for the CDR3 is TGCAGCGTTGAAGGACAGAGCTATGGCTACACCTTC.

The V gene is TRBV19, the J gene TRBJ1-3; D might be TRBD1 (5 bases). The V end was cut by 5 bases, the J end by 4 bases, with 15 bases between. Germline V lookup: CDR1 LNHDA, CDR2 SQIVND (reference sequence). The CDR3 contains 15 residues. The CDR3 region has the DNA TGTGCCAGTAGTGGCTTGCGAGGGGCCGGAAACACCATATATTTT. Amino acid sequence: CASSGLRGAGNTIYF.

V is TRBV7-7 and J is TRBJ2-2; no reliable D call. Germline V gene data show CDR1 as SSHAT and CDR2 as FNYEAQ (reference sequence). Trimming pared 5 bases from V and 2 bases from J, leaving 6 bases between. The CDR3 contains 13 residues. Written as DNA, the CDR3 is TGTGCCAGCAGCGTTGACAACACCGGGGAGCTGTTTTTT. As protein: CASSVDNTGELFF. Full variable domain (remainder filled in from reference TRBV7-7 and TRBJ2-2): GAGVSQSPRYKVTKRGQDVTLRCDPISSHATLYWYQQALGQGPEFLTYFNYEAQPDKSGLPSDRFSAERPEGSISTLTIQRTEQRDSAMYRCASSVDNTGELFFGEGSRLTVL.

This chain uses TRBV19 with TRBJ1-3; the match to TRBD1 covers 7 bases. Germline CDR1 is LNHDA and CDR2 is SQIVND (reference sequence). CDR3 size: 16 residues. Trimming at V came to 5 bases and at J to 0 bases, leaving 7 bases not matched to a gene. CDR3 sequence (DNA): TGTGCCAGTAGTGCGGGACAGCTTCTCTCTGGAAACACCATATATTTT. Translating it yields CASSAGQLLSGNTIYF.

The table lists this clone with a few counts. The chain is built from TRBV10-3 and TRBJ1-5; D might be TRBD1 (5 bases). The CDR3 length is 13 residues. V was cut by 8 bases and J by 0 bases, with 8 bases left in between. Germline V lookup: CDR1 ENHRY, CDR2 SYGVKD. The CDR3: CAISGNSNQPQHF. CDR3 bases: TGTGCCATCTCAGGGAATAGCAATCAGCCCCAGCATTTT.

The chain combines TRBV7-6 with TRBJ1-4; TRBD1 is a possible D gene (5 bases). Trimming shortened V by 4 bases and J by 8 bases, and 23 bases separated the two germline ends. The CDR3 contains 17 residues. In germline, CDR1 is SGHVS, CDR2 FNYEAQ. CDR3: CASSSLPGAGVREKLFF. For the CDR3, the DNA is TGTGCCAGCAGCTCGCTCCCCGGGGCAGGAGTAAGGGAAAAACTGTTTTTT.

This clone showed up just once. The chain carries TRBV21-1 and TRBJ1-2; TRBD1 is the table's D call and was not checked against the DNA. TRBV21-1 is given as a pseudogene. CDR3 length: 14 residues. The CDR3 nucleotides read TGTGCCAGCGGGGGACAGGGAGGCAAAAATGGCTACACCTTC. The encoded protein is CASGGQGGKNGYTF.

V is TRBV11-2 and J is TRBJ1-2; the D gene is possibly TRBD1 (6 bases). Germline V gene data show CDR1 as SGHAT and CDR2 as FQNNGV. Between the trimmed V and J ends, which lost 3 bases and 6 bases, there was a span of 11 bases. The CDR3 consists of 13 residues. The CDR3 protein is CASSFDRKNGYTF. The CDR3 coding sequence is TGTGCCAGCAGCTTCGACAGGAAGAATGGCTACACCTTC.

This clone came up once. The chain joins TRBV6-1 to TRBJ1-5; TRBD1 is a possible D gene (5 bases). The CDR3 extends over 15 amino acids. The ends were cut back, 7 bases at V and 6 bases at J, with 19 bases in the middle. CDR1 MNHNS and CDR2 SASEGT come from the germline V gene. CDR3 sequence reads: CASTLDMGVGQPQHF. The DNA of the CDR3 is TGTGCCAGCACCCTAGACATGGGGGTTGGTCAGCCCCAGCATTTT.

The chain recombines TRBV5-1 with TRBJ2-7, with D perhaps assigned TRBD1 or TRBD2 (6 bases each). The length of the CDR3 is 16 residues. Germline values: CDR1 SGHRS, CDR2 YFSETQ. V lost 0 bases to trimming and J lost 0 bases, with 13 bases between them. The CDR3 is CASSLVGGGSSYEQYF. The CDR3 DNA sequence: TGCGCCAGCAGCTTGGTGGGGGGCGGTAGCTCCTACGAGCAGTACTTC. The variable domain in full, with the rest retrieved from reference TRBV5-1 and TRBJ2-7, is KAGVTQTPRYLIKTRGQQVTLSCSPISGHRSVSWYQQTPGQGLQFLFEYFSETQRNKGNFPGRFSGRQFSNSRSEMNVSTLELGDSALYLCASSLVGGGSSYEQYFGPGTRLTVT.

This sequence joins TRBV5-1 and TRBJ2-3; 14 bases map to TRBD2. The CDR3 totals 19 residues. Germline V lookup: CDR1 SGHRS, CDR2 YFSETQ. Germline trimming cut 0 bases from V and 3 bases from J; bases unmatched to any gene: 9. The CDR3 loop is CASSLASTSGGASTDTQYF. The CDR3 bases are TGCGCCAGCAGCTTGGCTTCGACTAGCGGGGGGGCCTCAACAGATACGCAGTATTTT.

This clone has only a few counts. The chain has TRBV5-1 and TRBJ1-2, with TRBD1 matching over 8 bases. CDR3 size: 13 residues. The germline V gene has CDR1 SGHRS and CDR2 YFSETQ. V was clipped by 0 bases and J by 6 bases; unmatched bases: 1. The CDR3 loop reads CASSLGTGNGYTF. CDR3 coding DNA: TGCGCCAGCAGCTTGGGGACAGGGAATGGCTACACCTTC.